These 22 T cell receptor beta chains share one sample of origin, sequenced in a study of blood T cell dynamics during melanoma immunotherapy. TCRdb's copy holds only in-frame clones and misses some; the assay was immunoSEQ multiplex PCR. The table records about 10,000 clones, about four fifths of them present only once. Time point: pre-treatment baseline. The starting material was blood, obtained from a patient treated with checkpoint blockade. Receptors originate from a human donor with melanoma.

The V and J genes are TRBV5-6 and TRBJ2-3; D not certain. V was cut by 2 bases and J by 2 bases, with 9 bases left in between. The CDR3 length is 14 residues. The germline gives CDR1 SGHDT, CDR2 YYEEEE. The CDR3 loop is CASSFLGITDTQYF. The CDR3 coding sequence is TGTGCCAGCAGCTTCCTAGGGATCACAGATACGCAGTATTTT.

The gene calls are TRBV10-3 and TRBJ1-1; TRBD1 matches at 9 bases. The germline gives CDR1 ENHRY, CDR2 SYGVKD. V shed 5 bases, J shed 0 bases, and the junction held 4 bases outside the gene matches. The CDR3 has 15 amino acids. CDR3 sequence reads: CAISPGQGMNTEAFF. The CDR3 DNA follows: TGTGCCATCAGTCCAGGACAGGGGATGAACACTGAAGCTTTCTTT.

This chain uses TRBV2 with TRBJ2-3, with no clear D. Trimming stripped 1 base from V and 3 bases from J, with 14 bases between. Germline V gene lookup returns CDR1 SNHLY and CDR2 FYNNEI. The CDR3 is made up of 16 amino acids. CDR3 nucleotide sequence: TGTGCCAGCAGTGAAGTAGGATGGTCCGTGACAGATACGCAGTATTTT. Translated, it gives CASSEVGWSVTDTQYF.

This chain uses TRBV15 with TRBJ2-5; D could derive from TRBD1 or TRBD2 (5 bases each). CDR1 and CDR2 from the germline V gene are LNHNV and YYDKDF (reference sequence). V was pared by 0 bases and J by 9 bases, with 20 bases between. This CDR3 is 16 amino acids long. DNA for the CDR3: TGTGCCACCAGCAGAGACTCCGGGGCCTCTCAAGCGGCCCAGTACTTC. It codes for CATSRDSGASQAAQYF. Based on the CDR3 plus reference TRBV15 and TRBJ2-5, the full variable domain is DAMVIQNPRYQVTQFGKPVTLSCSQTLNHNVMYWYQQKSSQAPKLLFHYYDKDFNNEADTPDNFQSRRPNTSFCFLDIRSPGLGDTAMYLCATSRDSGASQAAQYFGPGTRLLVL.

The sample holds one count of this clone. CDR3: CASSPGQVKEKLFF. The CDR3 DNA is TGTGCCAGCTCACCGGGACAGGTGAAAGAAAAACTGTTTTTT. V and J are TRBV18 and TRBJ1-4; 8 nucleotides match TRBD1. The CDR3 runs to 14 residues. Trimming cost V 3 bases and J 8 bases; bases outside gene matches: 5. Germline loops: CDR1 KGHSH, CDR2 LQKENI.

The chain uses TRBV19 and TRBJ1-5, with D unclear. This CDR3 spans 14 amino acids. CDR1 is LNHDA and CDR2 is SQIVND in the germline V gene (reference sequence). V gave up 0 bases and J gave up 5 bases, with 8 bases separating them. This chain's CDR3 is CASSIDRGDQPQHF. The DNA of the CDR3 is TGTGCCAGTAGTATAGATCGTGGGGATCAGCCCCAGCATTTT.

CDR3 coding DNA: TGTGCCAGCTCACCGGGCACATCGAACTATGGCTACACCTTC. It is translated as CASSPGTSNYGYTF. The chain joins TRBV18 to TRBJ1-2; no clear D gene. The CDR3 extends over 14 amino acids. Trimming removed 3 bases at V and 2 bases at J, with 10 bases between. CDR1 is KGHSH, CDR2 LQKENI, per germline.

This chain connects TRBV19 to TRBJ2-5; 9 positions match TRBD2. The CDR3 consists of 14 residues. J was trimmed by 4 bases and V by 3 bases; bases with no gene match: 3. The germline V gene encodes CDR1 LNHDA and CDR2 SQIVND (reference sequence). This chain's CDR3 is CASSIAGGPETQYF. DNA for the CDR3: TGTGCCAGTAGTATCGCGGGGGGGCCAGAGACCCAGTACTTC.

This chain links TRBV2 with TRBJ1-5; D remains ambiguous. Germline loops: CDR1 SNHLY, CDR2 FYNNEI. The CDR3 runs to 14 residues. V was clipped by 4 bases and J by 2 bases, with 9 bases between them. The CDR3 sequence is CASSGDSGNQPQHF. For the CDR3, the DNA is TGTGCCAGCAGTGGGGATTCCGGCAATCAGCCCCAGCATTTT.

The chain is built from TRBV7-2 and TRBJ1-1, with TRBD1 matching over 7 bases. With 3 bases clipped from V and 0 bases from J, the junction kept 4 bases outside the gene matches. The CDR3 consists of 15 residues. In germline, CDR1 is SGHTA, CDR2 FQGNSA. Here the CDR3 reads CASSFSTGLNTEAFF. For the CDR3, the DNA is TGTGCCAGCAGCTTCTCGACAGGGTTGAACACTGAAGCTTTCTTT.

This rearrangement joins TRBV11-2 to TRBJ2-1, with TRBD2 identical over 8 bases. V lost 2 bases, J lost 3 bases, and 9 bases stayed unmatched. Germline assignment: CDR1 SGHAT and CDR2 FQNNGV. CDR3 size: 17 residues. The CDR3 bases are TGTGCCAGCAGCTTAAGCAGCGGGGGCAATGGCTACAATGAGCAGTTCTTC. It yields the protein CASSLSSGGNGYNEQFF.

The V call is TRBV6-5, the J call TRBJ2-3; the D gene could be TRBD1 or TRBD2 (5 bases each). CDR1 and CDR2 from the germline V gene are MNHEY and SVGAGI. V was clipped by 6 bases and J by 1 base, with 11 bases between them. This CDR3 region has 14 residues. CDR3 DNA sequence: TGTGCCAGCAGCGGGGCCCTAGGCACAGATACGCAGTATTTT. It specifies CASSGALGTDTQYF.

This clone was recorded only once. The chain is built from TRBV2 and TRBJ2-1; perhaps TRBD2 as D (6 bases). V lost 6 bases to trimming and J lost 0 bases, with 12 bases between them. The CDR3 runs to 15 residues. Germline lookup yields CDR1 SNHLY and CDR2 FYNNEI. CDR3 residues: CASSGGVYSYNEQFF. For the CDR3, the DNA is TGTGCCAGCAGCGGAGGGGTATACTCCTACAATGAGCAGTTCTTC.

This chain uses TRBV10-3 with TRBJ1-5; 7 bases align to TRBD1. CDR3 length equals 15 residues. Trimming at V came to 5 bases and at J to 6 bases, leaving 10 bases not matched to a gene. Germline-derived CDR1 and CDR2 are ENHRY and SYGVKD. CDR3 DNA sequence: TGTGCCATCAGTCCGGGAGACAGGGTGAGTCAGCCCCAGCATTTT. Translated: CAISPGDRVSQPQHF.

This rearrangement joins TRBV9 to TRBJ1-1; TRBD1 is a possible D gene (5 bases). This CDR3 spans 14 amino acids. Trimming took 0 bases from V and 6 from J, leaving 12 bases between them. Germline assignment: CDR1 SGDLS and CDR2 YYNGEE. CDR3 bases: TGTGCCAGCAGCGTAGCCCCAGGGTTGGCTGAAGCTTTCTTT. Residues: CASSVAPGLAEAFF.

The V call is TRBV2, the J call TRBJ2-1, with D unresolved. Germline V lookup: CDR1 SNHLY, CDR2 FYNNEI. V lost 0 bases to trimming and J lost 10 bases, with 4 bases between them. CDR3 size: 11 residues. CDR3 loop: CASSEAPEQFF. In DNA, the CDR3 is TGTGCCAGCAGTGAAGCCCCGGAGCAGTTCTTC. Filled out from reference TRBV2 and TRBJ2-1, the complete variable domain reads EPEVTQTPSHQVTQMGQEVILRCVPISNHLYFYWYRQILGQKVEFLVSFYNNEISEKSEIFDDQFSVERPDGSNFTLKIRSTKLEDSAMYFCASSEAPEQFFGPGTRLTVL.

The chain joins TRBV19 to TRBJ2-5, with TRBD2 matching over 7 bases. Germline V lookup: CDR1 LNHDA, CDR2 SQIVND (reference sequence). J was trimmed by 5 bases and V by 5 bases; bases with no gene match: 8. The CDR3 is made up of 14 amino acids. This chain's CDR3 is CASSLILASETQYF. For the CDR3, the DNA is TGTGCCAGTAGTCTAATACTAGCGTCCGAGACCCAGTACTTC.

The genes are TRBV6-5 and TRBJ2-1; TRBD2 matches 9 bases. CDR1 MNHEY and CDR2 SVGAGI come from the germline V gene. V shed 4 bases and J 4 bases; nucleotides not matched to a gene: 5. CDR3 size: 15 residues. DNA of the CDR3: TGTGCCAGCAGTTTGAGTAGCGGGGGTTACAATGAGCAGTTCTTC. Translating gives CASSLSSGGYNEQFF.

This clone was seen a few times. The chain is built from TRBV4-1 and TRBJ1-5; D uncertain. The ends were cut back, 0 bases at V and 1 base at J, with 7 bases in the middle. The germline V gene encodes CDR1 MGHRA and CDR2 YSYEKL. The CDR3 is 15 residues long. In nucleotides, the CDR3 is TGCGCCAGCAGCCAAGATGTGTCCAGCAATCAGCCCCAGCATTTT. It encodes CASSQDVSSNQPQHF.

This clone has only one observation. The rearrangement links TRBV7-9 to TRBJ2-7; D gene ambiguous. Per the germline V gene, CDR1 is SEHNR and CDR2 is FQNEAQ (reference sequence). There are 11 residues in the CDR3. With 5 bases removed from V and 2 bases from J, the gap between germline ends came to 4 bases. The CDR3 reads CASSRAYEQYF. In DNA form, the CDR3 reads TGTGCCAGCAGCCGTGCCTACGAGCAGTACTTC.

The chain employs TRBV10-3 and TRBJ2-7; 12 bases map to TRBD2. The CDR3 has 16 residues. The trim removed 6 bases at V and 2 bases at J, leaving 8 bases unmatched. Germline CDR1 and CDR2: ENHRY and SYGVKD. In nucleotides, the CDR3 is TGTGCCATCAGACCAACTAGCGGGGGGATTACCTACGAGCAGTACTTC. This codes for CAIRPTSGGITYEQYF.

This chain connects TRBV20-1 to TRBJ1-3; D unresolved. V was trimmed by 6 bases and J by 2 bases, leaving 5 bases between them. This CDR3 spans 11 amino acids. From germline, CDR1 is DFQATT and CDR2 SNEGSKA (reference sequence). CDR3 residues: CSAAAGNTIYF. In DNA form, the CDR3 reads TGCAGTGCCGCAGCTGGAAACACCATATATTTT.